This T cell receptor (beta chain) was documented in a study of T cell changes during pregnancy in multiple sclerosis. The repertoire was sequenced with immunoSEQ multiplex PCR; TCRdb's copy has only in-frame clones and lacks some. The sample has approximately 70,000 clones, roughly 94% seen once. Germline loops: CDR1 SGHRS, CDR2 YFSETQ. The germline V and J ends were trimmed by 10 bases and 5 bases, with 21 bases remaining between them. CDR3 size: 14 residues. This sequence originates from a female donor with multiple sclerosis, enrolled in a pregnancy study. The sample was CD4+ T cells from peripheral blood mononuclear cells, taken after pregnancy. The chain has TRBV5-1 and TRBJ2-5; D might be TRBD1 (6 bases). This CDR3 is CASSPGHAAETQYF. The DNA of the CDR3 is TGCGCCTCAAGCCCGGGACACGCCGCGGAGACCCAGTACTTC.